This TCR beta chain was sequenced in a study of OX40 agonist ivuxolimab in advanced cancers. Germline CDR1 and CDR2: MNHEY and SMNVEV (reference sequence). This CDR3 spans 12 amino acids. The V gene lost 7 bases and the J gene lost 9 bases, with 13 bases spanning the gap. This clone was seen just once. Clones were read by immunoSEQ multiplex PCR, and TCRdb kept only the in-frame ones, dropping some. The sample contains 60,000 or so clones, approximately 94% of which appear only once. This receptor was obtained from an adult with an advanced solid tumor such as melanoma, head and neck, liver or kidney cancer. Sample: CD4+ or CD8+ T cells sorted from blood, taken in a trial of the OX40 agonist ivuxolimab. The chain joins TRBV27 to TRBJ1-5; D not certain. The CDR3 nucleotides read TGTGCCAGCAAGGCCCCGATGGGGCCCCAGCATTTT. Its protein product is CASKAPMGPQHF.